This paragraph reports one TCR beta chain. What it binds is not known. Clones were read by immunoSEQ multiplex PCR, and TCRdb kept only the in-frame ones, dropping some. Altogether approximately 61,000 clones are present, less than 80% being singletons, with the ten largest covering around 1.2%. ViraFEST expansion of antigen-specific CD4+ T cells with viral peptide pools preceded sequencing. It was after around eleven days of culture that CD4+ T cells were isolated. Participants were vaccinated with two doses of either the BNT162b2 or mRNA-1273 vaccine. Every well got a few million PBMC, which were grown with around 10 IU/ml IL-2 and 8.5 to 10 ug/ml peptides. CDR3 length equals 14 residues. Germline V gene data show CDR1 as SGHRS and CDR2 as YFSETQ. V was pared by 2 bases and J by 2 bases, with 10 bases between. This entry comes from a study of vaccination effects on CD4 cells after COVID-19. Study-level background: The median interval between the second dose and post-vaccine sampling was 72 days.

The study's findings and limits: There was marked clonal contraction among infection- and vaccine-induced clones late after vaccination. Of the vaccine-induced clones from healthy vaccinees, merely 1 of 255 recognized common cold coronaviruses as well.

The TCR sequence derives from a human donor who received a COVID-19 vaccine. The specimen was CD4+ T cells from PBMCs cultured with HCoV-229E spike peptides, collected after COVID-19 vaccination. The genes are TRBV5-1 and TRBJ1-2, with D uncertain. The chain's CDR3 is CASSFEGTNYGYTF. The CDR3 DNA reads as TGCGCCAGCAGCTTCGAGGGTACCAACTATGGCTACACCTTC.